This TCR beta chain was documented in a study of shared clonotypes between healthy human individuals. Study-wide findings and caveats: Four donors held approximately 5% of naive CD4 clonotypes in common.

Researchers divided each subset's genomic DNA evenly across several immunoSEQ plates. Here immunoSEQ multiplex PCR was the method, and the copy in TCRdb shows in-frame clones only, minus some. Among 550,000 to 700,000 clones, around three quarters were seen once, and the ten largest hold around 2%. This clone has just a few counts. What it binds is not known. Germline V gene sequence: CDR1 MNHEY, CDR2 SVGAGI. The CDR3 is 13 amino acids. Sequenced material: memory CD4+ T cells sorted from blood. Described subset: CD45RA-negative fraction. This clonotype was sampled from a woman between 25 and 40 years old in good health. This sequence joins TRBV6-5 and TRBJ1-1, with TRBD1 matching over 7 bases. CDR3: CAAREGGATEAFF. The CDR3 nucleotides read TGTGCTGCGCGGGAAGGGGGCGCTACTGAAGCTTTCTTT.